This TCR beta chain was documented in a study of early T cells in non-severe SARS-CoV-2 infection. Background on the study: The study sequenced bulk RNA from unsorted whole blood, with chains unpaired.

General observations from the study: VDJdb matches were skewed toward anti-spike CD8 T cell responses.

TCRdb processed the 5' RACE reads anew with MiXCR; each CDR3 protein has one entry. The repertoire holds roughly 34,000 distinct CDR3 sequences, with less than 8% as singletons. This clonotype was recorded at least ten times. Its antigen is not identified. The trim removed 0 bases at V and 2 bases at J, leaving 12 bases unmatched. This CDR3 is 18 amino acids long. Germline V CDR1 and CDR2: DFQATT, SNEGSKA (reference sequence). Sequencing input: whole blood. This sequence was found in an adult who was a healthcare worker with PCR-confirmed SARS-CoV-2 infection or an uninfected control (not recorded which). This chain links TRBV20-1 with TRBJ2-1, with TRBD2 identical over 8 bases. The CDR3 spells CSARDSRGSGDPYNEQFF. CDR3 bases: TGCAGTGCTAGAGATTCAAGGGGTAGCGGGGACCCCTACAATGAGCAGTTCTTC.